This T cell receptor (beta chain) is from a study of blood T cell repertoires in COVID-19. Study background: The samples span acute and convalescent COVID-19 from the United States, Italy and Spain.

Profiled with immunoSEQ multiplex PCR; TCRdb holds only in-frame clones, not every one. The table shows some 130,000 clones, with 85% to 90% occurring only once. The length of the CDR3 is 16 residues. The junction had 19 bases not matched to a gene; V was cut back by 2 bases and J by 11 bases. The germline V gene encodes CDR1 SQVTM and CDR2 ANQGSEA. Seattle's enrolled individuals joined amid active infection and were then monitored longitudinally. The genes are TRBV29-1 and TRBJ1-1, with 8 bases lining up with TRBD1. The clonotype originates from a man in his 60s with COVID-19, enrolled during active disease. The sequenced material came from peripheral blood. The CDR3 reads CSVESYYRGRGLSAFF. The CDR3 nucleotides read TGCAGCGTTGAATCTTATTATCGTGGCAGGGGGCTATCTGCTTTCTTT.